This is a list of T cell receptor beta chains from one sample in a study of T cell responses to AZD1222 COVID-19 vaccine. The table came from immunoSEQ multiplex PCR; TCRdb's copy has only in-frame clones and leaves some out. The sample holds 85,000 to 120,000 clones, roughly 91% seen once. The sequences come from peripheral blood, collected 28 days after the second AZD1222 dose. These receptors were taken from an adult who received the AZD1222 COVID-19 vaccine. Each CDR3 is given without its conserved first and last residue.

>14|TRBJ1-3|TRBV5-1
ASSSDQQSSGNTIY
>11|TRBJ1-2|TRBV7-3
ASSLPAGHGYT
>15|TRBJ2-2|TRBV9
ASSVAPSTGGTGELF
>13|TRBJ2-3|TRBV7-2
ASSPQTGLADTQY
>9|TRBJ2-7|TRBV12-3/TRBV12-4
ASRRTYEQY
>11|TRBJ2-3|TRBV2
ASKDRVADTQY
>12|TRBJ2-2|TRBV5-1
ASSTSGGSGELF
>11|TRBJ1-5|TRBV19
ASSGGWGPAQH
>13|TRBJ2-6|TRBV6-5
ASSYYSSGANVLT
>11|TRBJ1-2|TRBV18
ASSPSEADGYT
>13|TRBJ1-4|TRBV7-9
ASSLSGTVNEKLF
>16|TRBJ1-6|TRBV18
ASSPRDRASSYNSPLH
>12|TRBJ2-2|TRBV7-7
ASSSGRGTGELF
>9|TRBJ2-7|TRBV6-2/TRBV6-3
ASSYSEEQY
>10|TRBJ1-2|TRBV2
ASTTPVDGYT
>12|TRBJ2-5|TRBV11-2
ASSSGLGGETQY
>11|TRBJ1-4|TRBV18
ASSQGINEKLF
>9|TRBJ2-7|TRBV7-3
ASSDGGEQY
>10|TRBJ1-1|TRBV10-3
AISEAGTGAF
>12|TRBJ2-3|TRBV10-3
AISRAGHTDTQY
>14|TRBJ2-1|TRBV27
ASSATLGTGLNEQF
>15|TRBJ1-5|TRBV19
ASSGSPGQGIGQPQH
>12|TRBJ2-7|TRBV10-3
AITRGQNSYEQY
>12|TRBJ1-2|TRBV18
ASSLGQGADGYT
>13|TRBJ2-4|TRBV4-1
ASSQAGGSKNIQY
>13|TRBJ2-1|TRBV5-1
ASSWSSAPYNEQF
>13|TRBJ2-2|TRBV6-4
ASSDSSANTGELF
>13|TRBJ1-1|TRBV19
ASSTPRERNTEAF
>10|TRBJ1-6|TRBV4-3
ASSQWDSPLH
>12|TRBJ1-1|TRBV23-1
ASSQSGANTEAF
>13|TRBJ1-4|TRBV7-2
ASSYMGQINEKLF
>11|TRBJ1-1|TRBV30
AWTVGTLTEAF
>13|TRBJ1-3|TRBV2
ASLFIDFSGNTIY
>10|TRBJ2-4|TRBV12-5
ASGFEARGQY
>11|TRBJ2-7|TRBV6-2/TRBV6-3
ASSDPPGVGQY